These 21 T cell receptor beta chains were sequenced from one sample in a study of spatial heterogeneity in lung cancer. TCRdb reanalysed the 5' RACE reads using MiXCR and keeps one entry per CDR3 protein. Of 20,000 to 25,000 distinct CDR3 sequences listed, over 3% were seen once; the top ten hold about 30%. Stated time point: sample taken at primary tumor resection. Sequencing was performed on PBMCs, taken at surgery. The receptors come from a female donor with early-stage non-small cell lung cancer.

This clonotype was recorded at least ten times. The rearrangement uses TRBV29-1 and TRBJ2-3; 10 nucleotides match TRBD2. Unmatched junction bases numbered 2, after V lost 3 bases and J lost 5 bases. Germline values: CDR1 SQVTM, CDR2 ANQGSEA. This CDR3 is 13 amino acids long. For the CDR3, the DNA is TGCAGCGTTGAGAGGACTAGCGGAGATACGCAGTATTTT. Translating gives CSVERTSGDTQYF.

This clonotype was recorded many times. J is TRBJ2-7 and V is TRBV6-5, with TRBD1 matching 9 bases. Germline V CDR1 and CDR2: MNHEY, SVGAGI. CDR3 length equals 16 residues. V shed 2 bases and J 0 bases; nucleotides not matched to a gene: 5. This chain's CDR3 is CASSYGGTGYSYEQYF. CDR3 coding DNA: TGTGCCAGCAGTTACGGCGGGACAGGGTACTCCTACGAGCAGTACTTC.

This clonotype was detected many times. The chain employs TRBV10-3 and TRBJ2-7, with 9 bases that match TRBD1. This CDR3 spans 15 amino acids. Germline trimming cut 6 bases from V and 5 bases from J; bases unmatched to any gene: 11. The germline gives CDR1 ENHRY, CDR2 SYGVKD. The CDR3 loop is CAIRNSGTGFDEQYF. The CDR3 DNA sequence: TGTGCCATCAGAAACTCCGGGACAGGGTTCGACGAGCAGTACTTC.

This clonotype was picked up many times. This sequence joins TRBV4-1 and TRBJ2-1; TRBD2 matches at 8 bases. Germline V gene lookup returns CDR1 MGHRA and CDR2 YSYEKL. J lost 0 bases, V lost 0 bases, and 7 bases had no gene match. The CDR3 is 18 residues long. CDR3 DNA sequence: TGCGCCAGCAGCCAAGATGGCGGGAGGCAGAGCTCCTACAATGAGCAGTTCTTC. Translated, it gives CASSQDGGRQSSYNEQFF.

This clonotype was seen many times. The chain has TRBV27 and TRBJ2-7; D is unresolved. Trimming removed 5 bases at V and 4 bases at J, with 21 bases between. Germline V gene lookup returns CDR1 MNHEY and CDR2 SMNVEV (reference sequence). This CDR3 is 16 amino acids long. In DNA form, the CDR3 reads TGTGCCAGCAGTACCCGCTGGAGCTCCTCATCTTACGAGCAGTACTTC. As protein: CASSTRWSSSSYEQYF.

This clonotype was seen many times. The CDR3: CSARPQRERGGLSDTQYF. The CDR3 DNA follows: TGCAGTGCTAGGCCCCAGCGTGAGCGGGGTGGGCTTTCAGATACGCAGTATTTT. This chain connects TRBV20-1 to TRBJ2-3, with 7 nucleotides matching TRBD2. Germline-derived CDR1 and CDR2 are DFQATT and SNEGSKA (reference sequence). The CDR3 contains 18 residues. Losses at the gene ends were 3 bases for V and 4 bases for J; bases not matched to a gene: 19.

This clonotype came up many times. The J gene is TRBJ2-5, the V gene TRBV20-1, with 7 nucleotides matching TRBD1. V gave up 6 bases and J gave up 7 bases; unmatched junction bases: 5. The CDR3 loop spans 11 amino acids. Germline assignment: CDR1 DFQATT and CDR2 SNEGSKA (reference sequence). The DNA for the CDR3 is TGCAGTGCCCGGGACAGCGTGACCCAGTACTTC. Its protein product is CSARDSVTQYF.

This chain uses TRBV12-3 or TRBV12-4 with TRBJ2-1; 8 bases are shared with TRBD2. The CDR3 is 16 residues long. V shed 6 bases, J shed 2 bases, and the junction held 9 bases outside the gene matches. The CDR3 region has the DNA TGTGCCAGCAGCCTCGTCGGGACTAGTCCCTACAATGAGCAGTTCTTC. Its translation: CASSLVGTSPYNEQFF.

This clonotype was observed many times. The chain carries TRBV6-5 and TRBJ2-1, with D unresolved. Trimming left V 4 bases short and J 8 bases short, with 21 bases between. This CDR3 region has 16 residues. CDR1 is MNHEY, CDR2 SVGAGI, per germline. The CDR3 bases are TGTGCCAGCAGTTTGTTGGGCGGCAGAGCGAACGATGAGCAGTTCTTC. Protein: CASSLLGGRANDEQFF.

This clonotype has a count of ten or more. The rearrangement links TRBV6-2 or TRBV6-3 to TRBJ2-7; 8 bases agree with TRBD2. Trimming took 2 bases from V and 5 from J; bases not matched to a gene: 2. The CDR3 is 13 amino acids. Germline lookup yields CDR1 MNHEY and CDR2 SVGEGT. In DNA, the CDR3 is TGTGCCAGCAGTTACGGGACTAGTGACGAGCAGTACTTC. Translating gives CASSYGTSDEQYF.

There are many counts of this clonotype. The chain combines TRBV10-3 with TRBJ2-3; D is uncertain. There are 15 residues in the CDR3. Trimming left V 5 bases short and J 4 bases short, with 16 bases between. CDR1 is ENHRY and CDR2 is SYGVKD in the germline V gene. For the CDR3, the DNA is TGTGCCATCAGTTCCGGTGATCACCGGGCAGATACGCAGTATTTT. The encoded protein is CAISSGDHRADTQYF.

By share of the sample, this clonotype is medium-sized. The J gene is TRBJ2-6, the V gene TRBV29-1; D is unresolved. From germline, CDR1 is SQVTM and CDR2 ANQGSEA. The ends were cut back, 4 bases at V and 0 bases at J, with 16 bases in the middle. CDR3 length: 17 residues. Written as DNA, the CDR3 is TGCAGCGTTGCCAGAGTAGGCTCGGGCTCTGGGGCCAACGTCCTGACTTTC. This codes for CSVARVGSGSGANVLTF.

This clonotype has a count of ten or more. CDR3 sequence (DNA): TGTGCCAGCAGTCAGGGGGCTAGCGGGAGACGCTACGAGCAGTACTTC. Its protein is CASSQGASGRRYEQYF. This chain links TRBV2 with TRBJ2-7; 10 bases align to TRBD2. J lost 3 bases, V lost 5 bases, and 10 bases had no gene match. In germline, CDR1 is SNHLY, CDR2 FYNNEI. This CDR3 comprises 16 residues. Based on the CDR3 plus reference TRBV2 and TRBJ2-7, the full variable domain is EPEVTQTPSHQVTQMGQEVILRCVPISNHLYFYWYRQILGQKVEFLVSFYNNEISEKSEIFDDQFSVERPDGSNFTLKIRSTKLEDSAMYFCASSQGASGRRYEQYFGPGTRLTVT.

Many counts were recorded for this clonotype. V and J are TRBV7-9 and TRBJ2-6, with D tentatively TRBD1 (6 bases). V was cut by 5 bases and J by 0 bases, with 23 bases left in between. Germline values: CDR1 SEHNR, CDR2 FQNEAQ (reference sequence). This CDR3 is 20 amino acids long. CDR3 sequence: CASSPSPGAARYSGANVLTF. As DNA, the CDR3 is TGTGCCAGCAGCCCTAGTCCAGGGGCCGCCCGATACTCTGGGGCCAACGTCCTGACTTTC.

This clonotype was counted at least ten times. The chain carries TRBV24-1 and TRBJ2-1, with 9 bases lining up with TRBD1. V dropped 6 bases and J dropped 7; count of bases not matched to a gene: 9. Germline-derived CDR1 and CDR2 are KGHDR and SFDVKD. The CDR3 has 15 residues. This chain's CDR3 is CATSKGQGGRNEQFF. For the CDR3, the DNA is TGTGCCACCAGTAAGGGACAGGGTGGGCGAAATGAGCAGTTCTTC.

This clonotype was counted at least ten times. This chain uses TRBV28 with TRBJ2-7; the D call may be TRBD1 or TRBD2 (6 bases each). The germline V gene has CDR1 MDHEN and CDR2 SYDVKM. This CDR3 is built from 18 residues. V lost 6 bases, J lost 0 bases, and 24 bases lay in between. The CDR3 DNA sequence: TGTGCCAGCAGGCCCCCCTGGTTAGGGGGACTTCTCTCCTACGAGCAGTACTTC. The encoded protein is CASRPPWLGGLLSYEQYF.

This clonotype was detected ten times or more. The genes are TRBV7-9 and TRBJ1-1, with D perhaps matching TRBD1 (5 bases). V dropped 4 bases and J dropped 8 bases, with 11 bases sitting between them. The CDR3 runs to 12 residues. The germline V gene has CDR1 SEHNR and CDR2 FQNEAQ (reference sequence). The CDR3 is CASSWDRKEAFF. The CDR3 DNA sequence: TGTGCCAGCAGCTGGGACCGGAAGGAAGCTTTCTTT.

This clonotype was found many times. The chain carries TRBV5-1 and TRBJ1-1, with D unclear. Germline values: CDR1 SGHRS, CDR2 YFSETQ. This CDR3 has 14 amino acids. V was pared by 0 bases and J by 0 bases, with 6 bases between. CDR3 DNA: TGCGCCAGCAGCTTGGCACCTTTGAACACTGAAGCTTTCTTT. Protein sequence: CASSLAPLNTEAFF.

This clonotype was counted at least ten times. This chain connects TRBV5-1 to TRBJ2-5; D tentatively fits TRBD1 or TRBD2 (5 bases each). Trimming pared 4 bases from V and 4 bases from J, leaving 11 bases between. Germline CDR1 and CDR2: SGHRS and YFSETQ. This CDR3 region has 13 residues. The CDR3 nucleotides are TGCGCCAGCAGCCGGGATAGGGGAGAGACCCAGTACTTC. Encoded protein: CASSRDRGETQYF.

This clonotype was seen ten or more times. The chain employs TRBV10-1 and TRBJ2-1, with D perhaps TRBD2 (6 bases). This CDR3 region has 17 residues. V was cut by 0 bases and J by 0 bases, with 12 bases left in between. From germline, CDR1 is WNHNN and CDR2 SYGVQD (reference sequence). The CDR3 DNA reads TGCGCCAGCAGTGAGTCTTATGGCGGGGACTCCTACAATGAGCAGTTCTTC. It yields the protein CASSESYGGDSYNEQFF.

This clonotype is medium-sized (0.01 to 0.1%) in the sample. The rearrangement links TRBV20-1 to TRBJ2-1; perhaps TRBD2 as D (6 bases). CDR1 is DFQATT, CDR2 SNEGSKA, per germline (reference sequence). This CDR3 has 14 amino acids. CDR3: CSSSAWSSYNEQFF. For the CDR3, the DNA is TGCAGCTCTAGCGCCTGGAGCTCCTACAATGAGCAGTTCTTC.